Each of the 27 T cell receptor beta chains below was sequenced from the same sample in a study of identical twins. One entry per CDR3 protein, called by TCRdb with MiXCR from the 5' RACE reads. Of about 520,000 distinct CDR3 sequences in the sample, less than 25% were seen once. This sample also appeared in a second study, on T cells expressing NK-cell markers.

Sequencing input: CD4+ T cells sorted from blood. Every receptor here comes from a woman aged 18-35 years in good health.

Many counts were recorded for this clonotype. The CDR3 loop reads CASSLLTGDTQYF. The CDR3 nucleotides are TGCGCCAGCAGCTTGCTCACAGGGGATACGCAGTATTTT. J is TRBJ2-3 and V is TRBV5-1; D might be TRBD1 (6 bases). The CDR3 length is 13 residues. In germline, CDR1 is SGHRS, CDR2 YFSETQ. Trimming pared 1 base from V and 6 bases from J, leaving 9 bases between. The whole variable domain, filled in from reference TRBV5-1 and TRBJ2-3, reads KAGVTQTPRYLIKTRGQQVTLSCSPISGHRSVSWYQQTPGQGLQFLFEYFSETQRNKGNFPGRFSGRQFSNSRSEMNVSTLELGDSALYLCASSLLTGDTQYFGPGTRLTVL.

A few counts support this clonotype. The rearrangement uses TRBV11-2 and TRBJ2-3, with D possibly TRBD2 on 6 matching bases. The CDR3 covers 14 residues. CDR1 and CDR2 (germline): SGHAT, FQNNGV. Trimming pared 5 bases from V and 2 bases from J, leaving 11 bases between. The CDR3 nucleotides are TGTGCCAGCAGCGGCCGGGACTTCACAGATACGCAGTATTTT. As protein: CASSGRDFTDTQYF.

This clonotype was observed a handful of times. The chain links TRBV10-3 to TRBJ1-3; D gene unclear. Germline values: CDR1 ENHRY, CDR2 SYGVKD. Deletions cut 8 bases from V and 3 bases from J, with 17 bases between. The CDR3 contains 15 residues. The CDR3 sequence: CAIAGGSRLGNTIYF. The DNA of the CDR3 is TGTGCCATCGCCGGAGGATCTCGACTTGGAAACACCATATATTTT.

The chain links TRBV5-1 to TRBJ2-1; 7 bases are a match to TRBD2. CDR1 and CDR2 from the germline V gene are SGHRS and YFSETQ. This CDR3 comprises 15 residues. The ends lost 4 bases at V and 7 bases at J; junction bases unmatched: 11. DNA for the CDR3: TGCGCCAGCAGCCCTGGGACTATGTCCCAGAATGAGCAGTTCTTC. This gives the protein CASSPGTMSQNEQFF.

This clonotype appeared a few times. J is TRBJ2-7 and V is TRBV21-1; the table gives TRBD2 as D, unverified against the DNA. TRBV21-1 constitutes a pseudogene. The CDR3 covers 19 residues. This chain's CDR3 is CASNGEGTSGSSSGYEQYF. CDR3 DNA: TGTGCCAGCAACGGGGAGGGGACTAGCGGGAGCTCGAGCGGTTACGAGCAGTACTTC.

The DNA for the CDR3 is TGTGCCATCAGTGCACGGACGGGAGGGCCTTCAGATACGCAGTATTTT. Encoded protein: CAISARTGGPSDTQYF. The chain is built from TRBV10-3 and TRBJ2-3; 8 nucleotides match TRBD2. Germline lookup yields CDR1 ENHRY and CDR2 SYGVKD. The CDR3 extends over 16 amino acids. V lost 4 bases to trimming and J lost 4 bases; unmatched junction nucleotides: 10.

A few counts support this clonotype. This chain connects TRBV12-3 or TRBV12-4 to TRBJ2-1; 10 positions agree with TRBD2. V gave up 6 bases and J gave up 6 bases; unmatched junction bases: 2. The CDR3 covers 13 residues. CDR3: CASSLAGVNEQFF. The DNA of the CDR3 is TGTGCCAGCAGCCTAGCGGGAGTCAATGAGCAGTTCTTC.

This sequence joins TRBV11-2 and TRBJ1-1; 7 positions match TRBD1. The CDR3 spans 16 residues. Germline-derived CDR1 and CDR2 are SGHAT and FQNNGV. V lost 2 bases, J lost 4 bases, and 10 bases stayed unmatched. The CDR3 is CASSLPPSTGSTEAFF. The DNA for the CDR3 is TGTGCCAGCAGCTTACCGCCTTCGACAGGGAGCACTGAAGCTTTCTTT.

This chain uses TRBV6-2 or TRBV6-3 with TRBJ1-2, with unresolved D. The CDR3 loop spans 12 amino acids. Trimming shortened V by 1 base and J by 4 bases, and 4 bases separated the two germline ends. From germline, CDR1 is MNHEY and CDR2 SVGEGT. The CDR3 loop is CASSYYTYGYTF. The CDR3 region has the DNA TGTGCCAGCAGTTACTACACCTATGGCTACACCTTC.

The CDR3 loop is CASSPGVPTYQETQYF. DNA of the CDR3: TGCGCCAGCAGCCCGGGGGTCCCTACCTACCAAGAGACCCAGTACTTC. This chain connects TRBV5-1 to TRBJ2-5; D possibly corresponds to TRBD2 (6 bases). Trimming removed 4 bases from V and 0 bases from J, with 16 bases in between. The CDR3 consists of 16 residues. The germline V gene encodes CDR1 SGHRS and CDR2 YFSETQ.

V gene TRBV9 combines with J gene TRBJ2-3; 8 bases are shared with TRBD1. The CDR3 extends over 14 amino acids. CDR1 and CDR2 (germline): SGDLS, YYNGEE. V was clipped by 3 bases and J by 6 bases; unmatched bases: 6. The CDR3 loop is CASSATDRADTQYF. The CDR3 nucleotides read TGTGCCAGCAGCGCCACGGACAGGGCGGATACGCAGTATTTT.

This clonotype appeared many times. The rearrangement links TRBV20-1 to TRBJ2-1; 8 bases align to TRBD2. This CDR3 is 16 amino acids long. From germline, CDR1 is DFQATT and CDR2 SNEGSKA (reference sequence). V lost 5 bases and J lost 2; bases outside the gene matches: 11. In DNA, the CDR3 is TGCAGTGCTCCCCACCGACTAGCGATACCCTACAATGAGCAGTTCTTC. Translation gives CSAPHRLAIPYNEQFF.

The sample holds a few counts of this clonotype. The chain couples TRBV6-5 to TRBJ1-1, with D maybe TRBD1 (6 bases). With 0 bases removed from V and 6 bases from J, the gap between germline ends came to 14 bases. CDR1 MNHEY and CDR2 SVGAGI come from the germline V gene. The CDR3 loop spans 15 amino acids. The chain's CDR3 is CASSYSLRGDSEAFF. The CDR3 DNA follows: TGTGCCAGCAGTTACTCTCTAAGGGGGGATTCTGAAGCTTTCTTT.

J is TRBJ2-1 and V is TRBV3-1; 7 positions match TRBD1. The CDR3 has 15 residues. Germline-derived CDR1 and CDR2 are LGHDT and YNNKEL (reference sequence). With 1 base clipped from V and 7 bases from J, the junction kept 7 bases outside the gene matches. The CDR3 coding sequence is TGTGCCAGCAGCCAAGGTACAGGGGATAGGAATGAGCAGTTCTTC. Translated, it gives CASSQGTGDRNEQFF.

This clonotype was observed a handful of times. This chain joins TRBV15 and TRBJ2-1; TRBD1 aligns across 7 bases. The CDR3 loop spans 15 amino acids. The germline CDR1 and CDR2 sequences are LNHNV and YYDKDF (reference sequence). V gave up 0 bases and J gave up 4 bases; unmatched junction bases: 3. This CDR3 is CATSRDTGAYNEQFF. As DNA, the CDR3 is TGTGCCACCAGCAGAGATACAGGGGCGTACAATGAGCAGTTCTTC. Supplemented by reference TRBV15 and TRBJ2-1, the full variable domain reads DAMVIQNPRYQVTQFGKPVTLSCSQTLNHNVMYWYQQKSSQAPKLLFHYYDKDFNNEADTPDNFQSRRPNTSFCFLDIRSPGLGDTAMYLCATSRDTGAYNEQFFGPGTRLTVL.

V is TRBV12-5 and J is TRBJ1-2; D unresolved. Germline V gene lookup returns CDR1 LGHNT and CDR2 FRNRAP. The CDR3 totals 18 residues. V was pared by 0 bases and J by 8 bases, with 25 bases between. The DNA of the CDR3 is TGTGCTAGTGGTTTGGTACTCTCTCCCGGAGGGTTGTCGGGCGGCTACACCTTC. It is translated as CASGLVLSPGGLSGGYTF.

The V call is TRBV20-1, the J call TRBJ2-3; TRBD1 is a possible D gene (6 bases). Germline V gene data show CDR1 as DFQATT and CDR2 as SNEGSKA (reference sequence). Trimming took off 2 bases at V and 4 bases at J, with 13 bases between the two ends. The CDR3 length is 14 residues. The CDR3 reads CSARTGGGSDTQYF. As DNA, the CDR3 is TGCAGTGCTAGAACTGGGGGCGGATCAGATACGCAGTATTTT.

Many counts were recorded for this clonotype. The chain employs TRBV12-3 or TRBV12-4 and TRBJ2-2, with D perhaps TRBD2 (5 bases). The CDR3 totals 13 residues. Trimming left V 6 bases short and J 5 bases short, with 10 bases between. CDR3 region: CASSSWETGELFF. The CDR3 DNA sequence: TGTGCCAGCAGCTCCTGGGAGACCGGGGAGCTGTTTTTT.

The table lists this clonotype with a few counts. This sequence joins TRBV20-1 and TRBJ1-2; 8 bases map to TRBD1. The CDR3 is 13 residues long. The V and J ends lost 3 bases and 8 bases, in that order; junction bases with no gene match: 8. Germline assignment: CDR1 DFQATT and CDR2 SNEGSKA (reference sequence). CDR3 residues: CSARPTGAGGYTF. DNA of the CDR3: TGCAGTGCTAGGCCGACAGGGGCTGGGGGCTACACCTTC.

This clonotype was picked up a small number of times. This CDR3 reads CSVEDSASINYGYTF. DNA for the CDR3: TGCAGCGTTGAAGATAGTGCAAGCATTAACTATGGCTACACCTTC. This chain uses TRBV29-1 with TRBJ1-2; D is unclear. The V gene's germline CDR1 is SQVTM and CDR2 ANQGSEA. CDR3 length equals 15 residues. The germline V and J ends were trimmed by 0 bases and 1 base, with 12 bases remaining between them.

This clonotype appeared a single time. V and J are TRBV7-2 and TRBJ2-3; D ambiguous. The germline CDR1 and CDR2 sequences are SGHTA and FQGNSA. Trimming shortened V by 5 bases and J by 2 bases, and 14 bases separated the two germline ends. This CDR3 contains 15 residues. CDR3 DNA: TGTGCCAGCAGCATTTCTAGGACGTACACAGATACGCAGTATTTT. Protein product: CASSISRTYTDTQYF.

DNA for the CDR3: TGCGCCAGCAGCTTGGAGGTGGCTGGGGCCAACGTCCTGACTTTC. Translated, it gives CASSLEVAGANVLTF. This sequence joins TRBV5-1 and TRBJ2-6; D gene unclear. This CDR3 spans 15 amino acids. Trimming stripped 0 bases from V and 2 bases from J, with 6 bases between. The V gene's germline CDR1 is SGHRS and CDR2 YFSETQ.

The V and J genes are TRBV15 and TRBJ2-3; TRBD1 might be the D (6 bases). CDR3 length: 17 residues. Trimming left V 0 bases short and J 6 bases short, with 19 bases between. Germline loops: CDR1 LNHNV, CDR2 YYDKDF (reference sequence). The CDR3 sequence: CATSRDAQGSKVDTQYF. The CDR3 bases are TGTGCCACCAGCAGAGACGCTCAGGGGTCCAAAGTGGATACGCAGTATTTT. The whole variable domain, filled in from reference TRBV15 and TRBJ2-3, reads DAMVIQNPRYQVTQFGKPVTLSCSQTLNHNVMYWYQQKSSQAPKLLFHYYDKDFNNEADTPDNFQSRRPNTSFCFLDIRSPGLGDTAMYLCATSRDAQGSKVDTQYFGPGTRLTVL.

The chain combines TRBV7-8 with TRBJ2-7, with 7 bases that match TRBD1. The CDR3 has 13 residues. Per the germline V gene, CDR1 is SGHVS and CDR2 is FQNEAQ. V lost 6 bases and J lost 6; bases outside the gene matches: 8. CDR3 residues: CASSYDRVFEQYF. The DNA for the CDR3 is TGTGCCAGCAGTTACGACAGGGTCTTCGAGCAGTACTTC.

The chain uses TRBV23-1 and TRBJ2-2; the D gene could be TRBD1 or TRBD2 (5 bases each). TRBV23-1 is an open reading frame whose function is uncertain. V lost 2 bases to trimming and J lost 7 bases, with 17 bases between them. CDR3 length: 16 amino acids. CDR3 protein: CASSQGAWGSIGELFF. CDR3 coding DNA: TGCGCCAGCAGTCAAGGGGCCTGGGGGTCCATCGGGGAGCTGTTTTTT.

In nucleotides, the CDR3 is TGTGCCAGCAGTCAGATATGGACTAGCGGGCACAATGAGCAGTTCTTC. This translates into CASSQIWTSGHNEQFF. The genes are TRBV11-2 and TRBJ2-1; TRBD2 agrees at 11 bases. V lost 6 bases to trimming and J lost 5 bases; unmatched junction nucleotides: 9. Germline V lookup: CDR1 SGHAT, CDR2 FQNNGV. There are 16 residues in the CDR3.

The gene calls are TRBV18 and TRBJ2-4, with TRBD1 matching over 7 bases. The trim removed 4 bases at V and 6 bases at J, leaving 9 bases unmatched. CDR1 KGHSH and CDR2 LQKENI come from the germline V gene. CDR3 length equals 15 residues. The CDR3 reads CASSRQGVSGNIQYF. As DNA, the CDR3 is TGTGCCAGCTCACGGCAGGGGGTCTCGGGAAACATTCAGTACTTC.